These 27 T cell receptor beta chains were sequenced from one sample in a study of blood T cell repertoires in COVID-19. Libraries were prepared by immunoSEQ multiplex PCR; TCRdb keeps only in-frame clonotypes and omits some of them. Of fewer than 250,000 clones in the sample, around 90% were seen once. Sequencing used PBMCs or T cells enriched from blood (not recorded which). The receptors originated from a man in his thirties or forties who had recovered from COVID-19.

The V and J genes are TRBV25-1 and TRBJ1-4, with D uncertain. The CDR3 extends over 12 amino acids. Germline values: CDR1 MGHDK, CDR2 SYGVNS. V lost 6 bases and J lost 3, with 5 bases in between. Here the CDR3 reads CASRTSNEKLFF. CDR3 in DNA: TGTGCCAGCAGGACTTCTAATGAAAAACTGTTTTTT.

The chain uses TRBV3-1 (or the pseudogene TRBV3-2) and TRBJ2-2; possibly TRBD1 for D (6 bases). The germline V gene has CDR1 LGHDT and CDR2 YNNKEL (reference sequence). The CDR3 is made up of 15 amino acids. Trimming cost V 3 bases and J 4 bases, with 12 bases left between them. CDR3 bases: TGTGCCAGCAGCCACCGAGTGGGGGCCACCGGGGAGCTGTTTTTT. Translation gives CASSHRVGATGELFF.

This rearrangement joins TRBV29-1 to TRBJ1-1; 7 nucleotides line up with TRBD1. Losses at the gene ends were 8 bases for V and 0 bases for J; bases not matched to a gene: 3. Germline V gene lookup returns CDR1 SQVTM and CDR2 ANQGSEA. The CDR3 runs 12 residues. The CDR3: CSSGQLNTEAFF. The CDR3, as DNA: TGCAGCTCGGGACAGCTGAACACTGAAGCTTTCTTT.

The chain couples TRBV4-1 to TRBJ1-1, with 8 bases matching TRBD1. J was trimmed by 6 bases and V by 0 bases; bases with no gene match: 15. The germline gives CDR1 MGHRA, CDR2 YSYEKL. This CDR3 is built from 18 residues. The CDR3 region has the DNA TGCGCCAGCAGCCAAGAAAGAGTTATCACAGGGGGACGGGCTGAAGCTTTCTTT. This gives the protein CASSQERVITGGRAEAFF.

This chain joins TRBV18 and TRBJ2-7; TRBD1 aligns across 10 bases. The CDR3 totals 16 residues. Germline CDR1 KGHSH, CDR2 LQKENI. J lost 7 bases, V lost 3 bases, and 12 bases had no gene match. The CDR3 spells CASSPGTGVRLGEQYF. CDR3 DNA: TGTGCCAGCTCACCGGGGACAGGGGTTCGTTTGGGGGAGCAGTACTTC.

J is TRBJ2-1 and V is TRBV28; 12 positions match TRBD2. CDR1 and CDR2 (germline): MDHEN, SYDVKM. The CDR3 length is 16 residues. V trimming: 4 bases; J trimming: 9 bases; junction bases outside the gene matches: 10. CDR3 in amino acids: CASSSRTSGARSEQFF. CDR3 sequence (DNA): TGTGCCAGCAGTTCACGGACTAGCGGGGCGAGGAGTGAGCAGTTCTTC.

This chain joins TRBV3-1 (or the pseudogene TRBV3-2) and TRBJ2-7; 11 nucleotides agree with TRBD2. The J segment lost 6 bases and the V segment lost 0 bases, leaving 4 bases of the junction unmatched. From germline, CDR1 is LGHDT and CDR2 YNNKEL (reference sequence). The length of the CDR3 is 15 residues. Here the CDR3 reads CASSQELAGVSEQYF. The DNA for the CDR3 is TGTGCCAGCAGCCAAGAACTAGCGGGAGTTTCCGAGCAGTACTTC.

As DNA, the CDR3 is TGTGCCAGTTGGACAGGGGGAGCCAACGTCCTGACTTTC. Translating it yields CASWTGGANVLTF. The chain combines TRBV6-5 with TRBJ2-6; 10 positions match TRBD1. This CDR3 has 13 residues. The ends lost 9 bases at V and 7 bases at J; junction bases unmatched: 3. Germline lookup yields CDR1 MNHEY and CDR2 SVGAGI.

This chain uses TRBV19 with TRBJ2-5; 12 bases fit TRBD2. The CDR3 has 16 residues. The V gene's germline CDR1 is LNHDA and CDR2 SQIVND (reference sequence). J was trimmed by 5 bases and V by 5 bases; bases with no gene match: 9. CDR3 protein: CASSLTSGSISETQYF. DNA of the CDR3: TGTGCCAGTAGTTTGACTAGCGGGAGCATTTCGGAGACCCAGTACTTC.

The CDR3 reads CAISYRDLSTEAFF. Written as DNA, the CDR3 is TGTGCCATCAGTTACAGGGATCTTAGCACTGAAGCTTTCTTT. This chain links TRBV10-3 with TRBJ1-1; perhaps TRBD1 as D (6 bases). V lost 5 bases to trimming and J lost 4 bases, with 14 bases between them. CDR1 is ENHRY, CDR2 SYGVKD, per germline. This CDR3 is 14 amino acids long.

V is TRBV7-2 and J is TRBJ1-5; D perhaps matches TRBD1 (5 bases). This CDR3 is built from 15 residues. V lost 1 base and J lost 4, with 11 bases in between. In germline, CDR1 is SGHTA, CDR2 FQGNSA. The CDR3 DNA sequence: TGTGCCAGCAGCTTAGGCGAGGCAGGGAATCAGCCCCAGCATTTT. Its translation: CASSLGEAGNQPQHF.

The count of this clone is one. The V call is TRBV28, the J call TRBJ2-7; perhaps TRBD1 as D (5 bases). CDR1 and CDR2 from the germline V gene are MDHEN and SYDVKM. The germline V and J ends were trimmed by 8 bases and 1 base, with 9 bases remaining between them. The CDR3 is 12 residues long. DNA of the CDR3: TGTGCCAGCCACAGACAGTCCTACGAGCAGTACTTC. Encoded protein: CASHRQSYEQYF.

The chain carries TRBV5-1 and TRBJ1-1; weak D call: TRBD1 (6 bases). V dropped 4 bases and J dropped 0 bases, with 13 bases sitting between them. Germline V gene sequence: CDR1 SGHRS, CDR2 YFSETQ. The CDR3 consists of 15 residues. CDR3 protein: CASSLEGGMNTEAFF. The CDR3 region has the DNA TGCGCCAGCAGCCTGGAAGGGGGAATGAACACTGAAGCTTTCTTT.

The V call is TRBV5-1, the J call TRBJ2-7; TRBD1 aligns across 11 bases. Germline V gene sequence: CDR1 SGHRS, CDR2 YFSETQ. The CDR3 length is 14 residues. The junction had 7 bases not matched to a gene; V was cut back by 4 bases and J by 7 bases. Here the CDR3 DNA reads TGCGCCAGCAGCGAGGGACAGGGGGGCGGGGAGCAGTACTTC. Protein sequence: CASSEGQGGGEQYF.

The gene calls are TRBV7-9 and TRBJ2-3, with 13 bases identical to TRBD2. V lost 5 bases and J lost 4; bases outside the gene matches: 12. The CDR3 loop spans 18 amino acids. Looked up from germline, CDR1 is SEHNR and CDR2 is FQNEAQ (reference sequence). The CDR3 sequence: CASSQRTSGSTLADTQYF. Written as DNA, the CDR3 is TGTGCCAGCAGCCAAAGGACTAGCGGGAGTACCTTGGCAGATACGCAGTATTTT. Full variable domain (missing parts from reference TRBV7-9 and TRBJ2-3): DTGVSQNPRHKITKRGQNVTFRCDPISEHNRLYWYRQTLGQGPEFLTYFQNEAQLEKSRLLSDRFSAERPKGSFSTLEIQRTEQGDSAMYLCASSQRTSGSTLADTQYFGPGTRLTVL.

This chain uses TRBV3-1 (or the pseudogene TRBV3-2) with TRBJ2-5; the D gene is possibly TRBD1 (5 bases). Trimming removed 4 bases at V and 7 bases at J, with 10 bases between. From germline, CDR1 is LGHDT and CDR2 YNNKEL (reference sequence). The CDR3 runs to 12 residues. The CDR3 nucleotides are TGTGCCAGCAGCCCAACTCAGGGGACCCAGTACTTC. This sequence encodes CASSPTQGTQYF.

The V call is TRBV27, the J call TRBJ2-2; D perhaps matches TRBD1 (6 bases). V was shortened by 2 bases and J by 4 bases, with 11 bases between the two germline ends. In germline, CDR1 is MNHEY, CDR2 SMNVEV (reference sequence). The CDR3 covers 15 residues. CDR3 nucleotides: TGTGCCAGCAGTTTACAGGGGTATTCCACCGGGGAGCTGTTTTTT. It translates to CASSLQGYSTGELFF.

This sequence joins TRBV7-9 and TRBJ2-2, with D perhaps matching TRBD1 (5 bases). V was trimmed by 6 bases and J by 2 bases, leaving 10 bases between them. This CDR3 has 14 amino acids. CDR1 SEHNR and CDR2 FQNEAQ come from the germline V gene (reference sequence). CDR3 amino acids: CASRETANTGELFF. The CDR3 DNA reads TGTGCCAGCAGAGAGACAGCCAACACCGGGGAGCTGTTTTTT.

The V and J genes are TRBV7-8 and TRBJ1-4, with D tentatively TRBD1 (6 bases). The V gene's germline CDR1 is SGHVS and CDR2 FQNEAQ. This CDR3 spans 14 amino acids. Trimming stripped 0 bases from V and 10 bases from J, with 12 bases between. As DNA, the CDR3 is TGTGCCAGCAGCTTAGCCCAGGGCAGGGGAAAACTGTTTTTT. Translated, it gives CASSLAQGRGKLFF.

In DNA form, the CDR3 reads TGCGCCAGCAGACCTCAGGGTGTTTCCACTGAAGCTTTCTTT. Its protein product is CASRPQGVSTEAFF. V and J are TRBV5-1 and TRBJ1-1; tentative D call: TRBD1 (5 bases). Germline CDR1 reads SGHRS; CDR2 reads YFSETQ. The length of the CDR3 is 14 residues. Trimming took 5 bases from V and 4 from J, leaving 15 bases between them.

DNA of the CDR3: TGCGCCAGCACCGTCGACAGGGGCCAGAACGAGCAGTACTTC. Translating it yields CASTVDRGQNEQYF. The chain links TRBV5-1 to TRBJ2-7; 8 nucleotides match TRBD1. With V trimmed by 6 bases and J by 5 bases, 10 bases remained unmatched. The CDR3 runs 14 residues. Germline CDR1 is SGHRS and CDR2 is YFSETQ. The complete variable domain, with remaining parts taken from reference TRBV5-1 and TRBJ2-7, reads KAGVTQTPRYLIKTRGQQVTLSCSPISGHRSVSWYQQTPGQGLQFLFEYFSETQRNKGNFPGRFSGRQFSNSRSEMNVSTLELGDSALYLCASTVDRGQNEQYFGPGTRLTVT.

There are a few counts of this clone. The DNA of the CDR3 is TGTGCCAGCAGTTACTCGCGGGAGGGGTACGAGCAGTACTTC. It translates to CASSYSREGYEQYF. This chain uses TRBV6-5 with TRBJ2-7; 9 bases align to TRBD2. J gave up 4 bases and V 0 bases, and 1 base lay outside the gene matches. Looked up from germline, CDR1 is MNHEY and CDR2 is SVGAGI. This CDR3 comprises 14 residues.

The V and J genes are TRBV4-2 and TRBJ1-5; no clear D. The CDR3 covers 16 residues. CDR1 and CDR2 (germline): LGHNA, YNFKEQ. Trimming removed 0 bases from V and 5 bases from J, with 14 bases in between. For the CDR3, the DNA is TGTGCCAGCAGCCAAGATGGACGGGGAGGCTATCAGCCCCAGCATTTT. This encodes CASSQDGRGGYQPQHF.

This sequence joins TRBV7-9 and TRBJ1-6; D call uncertain. The V end was cut by 1 base, the J end by 8 bases, with 15 bases between. The germline CDR1 and CDR2 sequences are SEHNR and FQNEAQ (reference sequence). The CDR3 spans 16 residues. The CDR3 DNA sequence: TGTGCCAGCAGCTTAGTAGAATACCAAAGAGATTCACCCCTCCACTTT. This gives the protein CASSLVEYQRDSPLHF. Complete variable domain (other parts from reference TRBV7-9 and TRBJ1-6): DTGVSQNPRHKITKRGQNVTFRCDPISEHNRLYWYRQTLGQGPEFLTYFQNEAQLEKSRLLSDRFSAERPKGSFSTLEIQRTEQGDSAMYLCASSLVEYQRDSPLHFGNGTRLTVT.

The table lists this clone with a count of one. The gene calls are TRBV5-1 and TRBJ2-7, with D unclear. Germline-derived CDR1 and CDR2 are SGHRS and YFSETQ. V lost 2 bases, J lost 7 bases, and 7 bases lay in between. The CDR3 loop spans 11 amino acids. The CDR3 reads CASSFESEQYF. The CDR3 DNA follows: TGCGCCAGCAGCTTCGAGTCAGAGCAGTACTTC.

V usage is TRBV7-8 and J usage is TRBJ2-7, with D uncertain. The CDR3 totals 12 residues. V shed 2 bases and J shed 4 bases, with 6 bases lying between them. CDR1 and CDR2 (germline): SGHVS, FQNEAQ. Here the CDR3 reads CASSLSTYEQYF. The CDR3 coding sequence is TGTGCCAGCAGCTTAAGTACTTACGAGCAGTACTTC. The variable domain in full, completed from reference TRBV7-8 and TRBJ2-7, reads GAGVSQSPRYKVAKRGQDVALRCDPISGHVSLFWYQQALGQGPEFLTYFQNEAQLDKSGLPSDRFFAERPEGSVSTLKIQRTQQEDSAVYLCASSLSTYEQYFGPGTRLTVT.

CDR3 loop: CASSPGGGRRTQYF. The CDR3 DNA follows: TGTGCCAGCAGCCCTGGCGGGGGAAGAAGGACCCAGTACTTC. The chain has TRBV7-2 and TRBJ2-5; 7 bases agree with TRBD2. Germline V gives CDR1 SGHTA, CDR2 FQGNSA. The V gene end was trimmed by 5 bases and the J gene end by 7 bases; junction bases not matched to a gene: 10. The CDR3 is made up of 14 amino acids.